A selection of T cell receptor beta chains follows, all from one sample in a study of shared clonotypes between healthy human individuals. The assay was immunoSEQ multiplex PCR, and TCRdb's table has in-frame clones only and misses some. The table records around 2.1 million clones, approximately 94% of them present only once. Sequenced input: naive CD8+ T cells from PBMCs. Receptors were obtained from a young man in good health. Some clones in this sample may be carry-over from other donors' samples. The CDR3 runs from the conserved cysteine through the conserved F or W. The D gene is left open where the match is weak. For some rows the clone size is stated as once, few or many, or as a class when expanded; others skip it.

.	TRBD2	TRBV10-3	TRBJ2-7	TGTGCCATCAGTGAGTCTGTCAGACTAGCGGGGTACTACGAGCAGTACTTC	CAISESVRLAGYYEQYF
.	TRBD2	TRBV27	TRBJ2-2	TGTGCCAGCACCCAGTTTATAGGGGAGGGCGGGGAGCTGTTTTTT	CASTQFIGEGGELFF
.	TRBD1	TRBV28	TRBJ2-7	TGTGCCAGCAGTTCTCCCCTGGGACAGGTGACCCTTTACGAGCAGTACTTC	CASSSPLGQVTLYEQYF
.	.	TRBV7-9	TRBJ2-3	TGTGCCAGCCTCTTCGCCCAAGATACGCAGTATTTT	CASLFAQDTQYF
.	.	TRBV27	TRBJ2-7	TGTGCCAGCAGTTCCCGGACGGTTCCCTACGAGCAGTACTTC	CASSSRTVPYEQYF
.	.	TRBV28	TRBJ2-3	TGTGCCAGCAGTGTGCGAGGGACATCTTATGGCGCAGATACGCAGTATTTT	CASSVRGTSYGADTQYF
.	TRBD2	TRBV4-2	TRBJ2-7	TGTGCCAGCAGCCAAGACGACCGGCGGGGGAACTACGAGCAGTACTTC	CASSQDDRRGNYEQYF
.	TRBD1	TRBV27	TRBJ2-1	TGTGCCACCAAAGGGACAGGACACTCCTACAATGAGCAGTTCTTC	CATKGTGHSYNEQFF
.	.	TRBV28	TRBJ2-7	TGTGCCAGCAGTCTGGGAGAGCGAACCTACGAGCAGTACTTC	CASSLGERTYEQYF
.	.	TRBV27	TRBJ1-4	TGTGCCAGCAGAGGGAGGGGGTCAGGAGAAAAACTGTTTTTT	CASRGRGSGEKLFF
.	TRBD1	TRBV6-5	TRBJ1-5	TGTGCCAGCAGTGGGACAGCTAATAATCAGCCCCAGCATTTT	CASSGTANNQPQHF
once	.	TRBV28	TRBJ2-7	TGTGCCAGCAGTTTAGGTGAATGGGTTGAAGAGCAGTACTTC	CASSLGEWVEEQYF
.	.	TRBV6-5	TRBJ2-7	TGTGCCAGCAGTCCCCCTTCCTACGAGCAGTACTTC	CASSPPSYEQYF
once	TRBD2	TRBV18	TRBJ2-7	TGTGCCAGCTCACCTACGGGACTAGCGGAATCCTACGAGCAGTACTTC	CASSPTGLAESYEQYF
.	.	TRBV10-2	TRBJ2-7	TGCGCCAGCAGTCCTACGAAGGTTGAGCAGTACTTC	CASSPTKVEQYF
.	.	TRBV11-2	TRBJ2-2	TGTGCCAGCAGCTTTTACTCCGGGGAGCTGTTTTTT	CASSFYSGELFF
.	.	TRBV6-1	TRBJ1-2	TGTGCCAGCAGTGAAGTAAGGGACCTTTATGGCTACACCTTC	CASSEVRDLYGYTF
.	.	TRBV15	TRBJ2-1	TGTGCCACCAGCAGAGACCAGCGGAAAGACAATGAGCAGTTCTTC	CATSRDQRKDNEQFF
.	.	TRBV7-6	TRBJ1-1	TGTGCCAGCAGCTTAGGGGGGGCCAACACTGAAGCTTTCTTT	CASSLGGANTEAFF
.	.	TRBV7-9	TRBJ2-5	TGTGCCAGCAGCTTGGCCACCAGGTGGGAGACCCAGTACTTC	CASSLATRWETQYF